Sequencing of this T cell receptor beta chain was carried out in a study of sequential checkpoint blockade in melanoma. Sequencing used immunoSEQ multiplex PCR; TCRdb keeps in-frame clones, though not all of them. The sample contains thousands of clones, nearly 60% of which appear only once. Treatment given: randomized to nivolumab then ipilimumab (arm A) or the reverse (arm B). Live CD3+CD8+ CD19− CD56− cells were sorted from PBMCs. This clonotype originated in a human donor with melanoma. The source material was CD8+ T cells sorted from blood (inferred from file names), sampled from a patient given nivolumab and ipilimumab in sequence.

The CDR3: CASSHMGETPYEQYF. CDR3 sequence (DNA): TGTGCCAGCAGTCATATGGGAGAGACCCCCTACGAGCAGTACTTC. The J gene is TRBJ2-7, the V gene TRBV11-2; D possibly corresponds to TRBD2 (5 bases). This CDR3 comprises 15 residues. Germline-derived CDR1 and CDR2 are SGHAT and FQNNGV. Deletions cut 6 bases from V and 2 bases from J, with 17 bases between.